The sequence of this TCR beta chain was determined in a study of shared clonotypes between healthy human individuals. Study-level background: Each donor had three CD4 naive, three CD4 memory, two CD8 naive and one CD8 memory plate. Points from the study as a whole: Represented diversity (both genetic and exposure-history) was limited by the small number of donors.

Here immunoSEQ multiplex PCR was the method, and the copy in TCRdb shows in-frame clones only, minus some. The sample includes 1.5 million to 2.5 million clones, about 94% of them seen just once. A word on this clone: Its specificity is not known.

CD8 cells classed as naive were CD45RO-negative and positively selected for CCR7, excluding terminally differentiated effector memory CD45RA+ cells. Germline loops: CDR1 WNHNN, CDR2 SYGVQD (reference sequence). The CDR3 sequence is 14 residues long. V gave up 3 bases and J gave up 5 bases, with 14 bases separating them. The rearrangement links TRBV10-1 to TRBJ2-7, with TRBD2 as a possible D gene (6 bases). The TCR was taken from a man younger than 35 in good health. Input material: naive CD8+ T cells sorted from blood. For the CDR3, the DNA is TGCGCCAGCAGTGAAACTAGCACCTCGAACGAGCAGTACTTC. Protein sequence: CASSETSTSNEQYF.